This TCR beta chain was profiled in a study of regulatory T cells in long-lasting Graves disease. Assembly of TCR beta libraries relied on iRepertoire HTBI primers together with Arm-PCR of CDR3 regions. TCRdb passed the multiplex PCR reads through MiXCR, listing each CDR3 protein once. The sample lists approximately 400,000 distinct CDR3 sequences, 15% occurring once. As for time point: newly diagnosed GD, antithyroid drugs for less than 3 months. Following extraction of RNA from PBMCs, that RNA was used to make the TCR library. These data are also associated with another study on T cells in Graves' hyperthyroidism and ophthalmopathy. That publication notes: Onset of ophthalmopathy came a median roughly 6 months after the model predicted it.

Specimen: peripheral blood mononuclear cells (PBMCs), collected at new diagnosis, from a patient treated with antithyroid drugs. This receptor was taken from a woman in her thirties or forties with Graves disease.

CDR3 in DNA: TGTGCCAGCAGCCAAGACAGGGTGACGCAGTATTTT. This encodes CASSQDRVTQYF. This chain joins TRBV7-3 and TRBJ2-3; 7 bases map to TRBD1. The germline CDR1 and CDR2 sequences are SGHTA and FQGTGA. This CDR3 is built from 12 residues. V dropped 5 bases and J dropped 9; count of bases not matched to a gene: 5.